This TCR beta chain was captured in a study of blood T cell repertoires in COVID-19. Study-level information: Samples came from the United States, Italy and Spain, spanning acute and convalescent COVID-19. PBMCs, B-cell-depleted T cells, or T cells were the source of the cDNA or gDNA that made up the material.

This clone was counted only a few times. V lost 7 bases to trimming and J lost 2 bases; unmatched junction nucleotides: 6. The germline gives CDR1 LNHDA, CDR2 SQIVND (reference sequence). The CDR3 extends over 14 amino acids. Original processing methods: For nucleated cells, counts were estimated from reference gene primer amplification. Measured with immunoSEQ multiplex PCR; TCRdb has only the in-frame clones, and not every one. Clone size and V and J calls were adopted from that table, with D and trimming inferred from the DNA. Of about 230,000 clones in the sample, roughly 84% were seen once. The V call is TRBV19, the J call TRBJ1-2; 8 nucleotides match TRBD1. The clonotype originates from a man aged 35 to 55 with acute or convalescent COVID-19. Sample: peripheral blood. The CDR3 nucleotides are TGTGCCAGTACTGGACAGGGACTGAACTATGGCTACACCTTC. Residues: CASTGQGLNYGYTF.